This T cell receptor beta chain was recovered during a study of blood T cell repertoires in COVID-19. Some clones are missing from TCRdb's copy, which holds only in-frame ones; the method was immunoSEQ multiplex PCR. The sample yields about 240,000 clones, roughly 86% seen once. Participants' reported clinical history set cohort assignment. V was clipped by 1 base and J by 2 bases, with 13 bases between them. CDR1 and CDR2 from the germline V gene are SGHRS and YFSETQ. The CDR3 runs to 15 residues. J is TRBJ2-7 and V is TRBV5-1; TRBD1 is a possible D gene (5 bases). The sequenced sample was PBMCs or T cells enriched from blood (not recorded which). This receptor was obtained from a woman aged 30 to 39 with acute COVID-19. The CDR3 here is CASSLTYRSTYEQYF. The DNA of the CDR3 is TGCGCCAGCAGCTTGACGTACAGGAGTACCTACGAGCAGTACTTC.